The 4 T cell receptor beta chains listed next were all sequenced from one sample in a study of blood T cell repertoires in COVID-19. The data were produced by immunoSEQ multiplex PCR, yet TCRdb's version contains in-frame clones alone and is incomplete. This table has some 160,000 clones, roughly 88% appearing once. Input material: peripheral blood. These TCRs come from a young man with acute or convalescent COVID-19.

The CDR3 bases are TGTGCCAGCAGTACCGGGGACAGGGCCTACGAGCAGTACTTC. Its protein product is CASSTGDRAYEQYF. The rearrangement joins TRBV6-5 to TRBJ2-7; 9 positions agree with TRBD1. This CDR3 contains 14 residues. J gave up 2 bases and V 5 bases, and 4 bases lay outside the gene matches. Per the germline V gene, CDR1 is MNHEY and CDR2 is SVGAGI.

As to this clone: Other DNA sequences in the sample encode the same CDR3. The rearrangement joins TRBV7-2 to TRBJ2-7; TRBD1 agrees at 8 bases. Germline CDR1 is SGHTA and CDR2 is FQGNSA. The CDR3 contains 14 residues. Trimming at V came to 6 bases and at J to 0 bases, leaving 4 bases not matched to a gene. In nucleotides, the CDR3 is TGTGCCAGCAGTCGGACAGGGAGCTCCTACGAGCAGTACTTC. As protein: CASSRTGSSYEQYF. The full variable domain, rest sourced from reference TRBV7-2 and TRBJ2-7, is GAGVSQSPSNKVTEKGKDVELRCDPISGHTALYWYRQSLGQGLEFLIYFQGNSAPDKSGLPSDRFSAERTGGSVSTLTIQRTQQEDSAVYLCASSRTGSSYEQYFGPGTRLTVT.

This clone was found once. This rearrangement joins TRBV19 to TRBJ2-2; the match to TRBD1 covers 11 bases. Per the germline V gene, CDR1 is LNHDA and CDR2 is SQIVND (reference sequence). CDR3 length equals 14 residues. J lost 5 bases, V lost 7 bases, and 3 bases had no gene match. CDR3 loop: CASTDRGRTGELFF. CDR3 bases: TGTGCCAGTACGGACAGGGGGCGTACCGGGGAGCTGTTTTTT.

This chain connects TRBV29-1 to TRBJ1-2; TRBD1 agrees at 8 bases. Looked up from germline, CDR1 is SQVTM and CDR2 is ANQGSEA. Unmatched junction bases numbered 4, after V lost 5 bases and J lost 8 bases. The CDR3 covers 11 residues. Here the CDR3 DNA reads TGCAGCGTTACACAGGGGGAAGGCTACACCTTC. Its translation is CSVTQGEGYTF.